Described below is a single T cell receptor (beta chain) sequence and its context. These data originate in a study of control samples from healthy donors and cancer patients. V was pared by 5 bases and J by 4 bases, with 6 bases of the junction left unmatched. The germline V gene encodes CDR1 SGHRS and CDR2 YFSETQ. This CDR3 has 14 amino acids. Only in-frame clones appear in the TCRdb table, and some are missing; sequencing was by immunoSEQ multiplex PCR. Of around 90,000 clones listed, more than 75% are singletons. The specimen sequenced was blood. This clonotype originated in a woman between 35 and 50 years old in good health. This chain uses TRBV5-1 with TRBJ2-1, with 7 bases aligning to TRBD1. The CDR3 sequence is CASSSGTEYNEQFF. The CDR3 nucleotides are TGCGCCAGCAGTTCCGGGACAGAATACAATGAGCAGTTCTTC.